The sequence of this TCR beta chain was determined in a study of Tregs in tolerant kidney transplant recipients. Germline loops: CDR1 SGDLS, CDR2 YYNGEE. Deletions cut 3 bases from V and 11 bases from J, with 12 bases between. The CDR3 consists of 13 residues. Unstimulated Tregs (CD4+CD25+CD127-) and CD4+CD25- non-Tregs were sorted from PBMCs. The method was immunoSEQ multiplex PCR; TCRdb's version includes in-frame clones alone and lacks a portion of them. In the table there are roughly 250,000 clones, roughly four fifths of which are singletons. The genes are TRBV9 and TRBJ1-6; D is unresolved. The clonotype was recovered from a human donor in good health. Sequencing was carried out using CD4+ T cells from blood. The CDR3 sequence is CASSEDPNTPLHF. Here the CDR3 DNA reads TGTGCCAGCAGCGAGGACCCCAATACACCCCTCCACTTT.